One sample yielded the 15 T cell receptor beta chains listed below, sequenced in a study of T cells in Graves' hyperthyroidism and ophthalmopathy. The CDR3 regions of TCR beta were amplified from RNA transcripts. The HTBI primer set drove a first-round RT-PCR of the TCR CDR3. TCRdb reprocessed the multiplex PCR reads with MiXCR, giving one entry per CDR3 protein. The sample lists 750,000 to 900,000 distinct CDR3 sequences; 35% to 40% were seen once. Sequencing used blood. The receptor set was obtained from a man aged 18 to 30 with Graves' hyperthyroidism.

Notes on this clonotype: Possible read error: a much larger clone is one base away. The chain has TRBV2 and TRBJ2-5; D is unresolved. CDR1 is SNHLY and CDR2 is FYNNEI in the germline V gene. V was shortened by 9 bases and J by 5 bases, with 13 bases between the two germline ends. The CDR3 sequence is 12 residues long. The CDR3 DNA reads TGTGCCAGTAGCATGGGAAGCGAGACCCAGTACTTC. Translating it yields CASSMGSETQYF.

The V gene is TRBV2, the J gene TRBJ1-1, with 7 bases matching TRBD1. CDR1 and CDR2 from the germline V gene are SNHLY and FYNNEI. V trimming: 6 bases; J trimming: 8 bases; junction bases outside the gene matches: 12. This CDR3 contains 14 residues. CDR3 sequence (DNA): TGTGCCAGCAGCCTCGGGACAGCTCGGGCGGAAGCTTTCTTT. Translation gives CASSLGTARAEAFF. The complete variable domain, with remaining parts taken from reference TRBV2 and TRBJ1-1, reads EPEVTQTPSHQVTQMGQEVILRCVPISNHLYFYWYRQILGQKVEFLVSFYNNEISEKSEIFDDQFSVERPDGSNFTLKIRSTKLEDSAMYFCASSLGTARAEAFFGQGTRLTVV.

This clonotype has just a few counts. A much larger clone lies a single base off, so this may be a read error. CDR3 bases: TGTGCCAGCAGCTTTACTAGCGGAGAGACCCAGTACTTC. It yields the protein CASSFTSGETQYF. J is TRBJ2-5 and V is TRBV7-3, with 8 nucleotides matching TRBD2. J gave up 4 bases and V 3 bases, and 1 base lay outside the gene matches. The germline gives CDR1 SGHTA, CDR2 FQGTGA. The CDR3 totals 13 residues.

This clonotype turned up a few times. This chain uses TRBV4-1 with TRBJ1-5, with D uncertain. V dropped 1 base and J dropped 4 bases, with 8 bases sitting between them. The CDR3 runs to 14 residues. Germline V CDR1 and CDR2: MGHRA, YSYEKL. CDR3 residues: CASSQALRNQPQHF. In DNA, the CDR3 is TGCGCCAGCAGCCAAGCCCTCAGGAATCAGCCCCAGCATTTT.

The sample holds many counts of this clonotype. This chain connects TRBV10-3 to TRBJ2-2, with 13 bases identical to TRBD2. The CDR3 is made up of 16 amino acids. Looked up from germline, CDR1 is ENHRY and CDR2 is SYGVKD. The junction had 5 bases not matched to a gene; V was cut back by 6 bases and J by 4 bases. Written as DNA, the CDR3 is TGTGCCATCAGCAGGACTAGCGGGGGTCCCACCGGGGAGCTGTTTTTT. Its protein product is CAISRTSGGPTGELFF.

The chain joins TRBV10-3 to TRBJ2-7; TRBD1 or TRBD2 may be the D gene (5 bases each). CDR1 is ENHRY and CDR2 is SYGVKD in the germline V gene. This CDR3 contains 16 residues. Trimming pared 5 bases from V and 2 bases from J, leaving 19 bases between. CDR3 nucleotide sequence: TGTGCCATCAGTCACGGGGCACCCCAAAATACCTACGAGCAGTACTTC. Its translation: CAISHGAPQNTYEQYF.

The rearrangement links TRBV10-3 to TRBJ1-4; D perhaps matches TRBD1 (5 bases). CDR3 size: 14 residues. The germline V gene has CDR1 ENHRY and CDR2 SYGVKD. Trimming removed 0 bases at V and 7 bases at J, with 9 bases between. Here the CDR3 reads CAISESERGEKLFF. The CDR3 region has the DNA TGTGCCATCAGTGAGTCCGAAAGGGGTGAAAAACTGTTTTTT.

Notes on this clonotype: Its ends do not fully match the called genes, so a read error is possible. The genes are TRBV12-3 or TRBV12-4 and TRBJ2-7; no clear D. This CDR3 region has 14 residues. In DNA, the CDR3 is TGTGTCAGCAGTTTAGCCTCCCGTAAGGACGAGCAGTACTTC. It is translated as CVSSLASRKDEQYF.

This clonotype was counted a few times. This sequence joins TRBV5-6 and TRBJ1-5; no firm D call. There are 16 residues in the CDR3. Trimming shortened V by 0 bases and J by 1 base, and 11 bases separated the two germline ends. Germline CDR1 is SGHDT and CDR2 is YYEEEE. Here the CDR3 DNA reads TGTGCCAGCAGCTTGGGTGGATTGACCAGCAATCAGCCCCAGCATTTT. Translating gives CASSLGGLTSNQPQHF.

In its sample, this clonotype was seen many times. V is TRBV19 and J is TRBJ1-2, with D hard to call. Germline-derived CDR1 and CDR2 are LNHDA and SQIVND (reference sequence). Trimming pared 5 bases from V and 0 bases from J, leaving 7 bases between. The CDR3 has 13 amino acids. CDR3 in DNA: TGTGCCAGTAGTGGTCTAGCTAACTATGGCTACACCTTC. Its translation: CASSGLANYGYTF.

The chain links TRBV25-1 to TRBJ1-2; D uncertain. V lost 7 bases and J 2 bases, leaving 14 bases between the germline ends. Germline CDR1 and CDR2: MGHDK and SYGVNS. The CDR3 is 14 amino acids. The CDR3 spells CASTADSGNYGYTF. CDR3 sequence (DNA): TGTGCCAGCACCGCAGATTCGGGGAACTATGGCTACACCTTC.

This clonotype was seen repeatedly, ten times or more. The chain recombines TRBV15 with TRBJ2-7; no firm D call. The CDR3 length is 12 residues. Germline lookup yields CDR1 LNHNV and CDR2 YYDKDF (reference sequence). Trimming left V 0 bases short and J 6 bases short, with 6 bases between. DNA for the CDR3: TGTGCCACCAGCAGAGATTTTAGCGAGCAGTACTTC. Amino acids: CATSRDFSEQYF.

The table lists this clonotype with many counts. The chain links TRBV24-1 to TRBJ2-5, with 9 bases matching TRBD1. Germline V gene lookup returns CDR1 KGHDR and CDR2 SFDVKD. The trim removed 4 bases at V and 5 bases at J, leaving 7 bases unmatched. The CDR3 has 15 residues. Written as DNA, the CDR3 is TGTGCCACCAGTGACCTGGGACAGGGAGGGGAGACCCAGTACTTC. Protein: CATSDLGQGGETQYF.

Concerning this clonotype itself: The junction differs from germline at one of its ends, possibly a read error. The chain uses TRBV5-1 and TRBJ1-5; D remains unclear. The CDR3 sequence is 13 residues long. Germline lookup yields CDR1 SGHRS and CDR2 YFSETQ. The CDR3 sequence is CASSQGAFQPQHF. The CDR3 DNA sequence: TGTGCCAGCAGCCAAGGTGCTTTTCAGCCCCAGCATTTT.

CDR3 in amino acids: CASSQDGRYGEQYF. The CDR3 coding sequence is TGCGCCAGCAGCCAAGATGGACGGTACGGGGAGCAGTACTTC. This sequence joins TRBV4-3 and TRBJ2-7, with D hard to call. Between the trimmed V and J ends, which lost 0 bases and 7 bases, there was a span of 13 bases. The CDR3 extends over 14 amino acids. The germline V gene encodes CDR1 LGHNA and CDR2 YSLEER.